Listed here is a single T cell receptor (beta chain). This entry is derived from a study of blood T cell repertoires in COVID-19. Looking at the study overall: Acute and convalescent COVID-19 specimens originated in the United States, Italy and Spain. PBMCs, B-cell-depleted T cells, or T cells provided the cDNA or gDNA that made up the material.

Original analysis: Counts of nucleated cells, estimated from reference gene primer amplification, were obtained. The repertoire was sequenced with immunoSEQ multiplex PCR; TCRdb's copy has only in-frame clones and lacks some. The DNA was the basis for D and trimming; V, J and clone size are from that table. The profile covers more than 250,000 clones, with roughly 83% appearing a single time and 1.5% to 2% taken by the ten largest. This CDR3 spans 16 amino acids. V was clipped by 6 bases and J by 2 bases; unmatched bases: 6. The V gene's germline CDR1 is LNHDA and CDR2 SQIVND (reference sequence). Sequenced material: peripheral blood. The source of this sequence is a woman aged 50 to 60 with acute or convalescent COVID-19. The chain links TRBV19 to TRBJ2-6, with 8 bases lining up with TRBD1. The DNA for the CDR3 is TGTGCCAGTAGGCCGGAGACAGGGGCTGGGGCCAACGTCCTGACTTTC. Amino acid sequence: CASRPETGAGANVLTF.